This T cell receptor beta chain was identified in a study of T cell repertoires in cytomegalovirus infection. Study-wide context: TCR beta signatures that were public indicated CMV infection and matching HLA type. General observations from the study: Cumulative frequency of public TCR beta families picked out carriers of CMV plus the relevant HLA.

Per germline, CDR1 DFQATT and CDR2 SNEGSKA (reference sequence). This CDR3 is 16 amino acids long. Trimming removed 6 bases from V and 3 bases from J; junction bases left unmatched: 14. As for this clonotype: The target antigen is unknown.

Via MiXCR, TCRdb re-called the reads, giving one row per CDR3 protein. In the table there are about 770,000 distinct CDR3 sequences, about 29% of which are singletons. The chain links TRBV20-1 to TRBJ2-3; 8 bases fit TRBD2. This TCR was sampled from a human donor in good health (CMV status not recorded). Some clones in this sample may be carry-over from other donors' samples. Sequencing was performed on cultured CD8+ T cells from PBMCs, taken from culture after CMV antigen stimulation. CDR3 loop: CSADLWVAGITDTQYF. CDR3 coding DNA: TGCAGTGCCGACCTCTGGGTAGCGGGGATAACAGATACGCAGTATTTT.